The rows below give T cell receptor beta chains drawn from one sample of a study of cytomegalovirus exposure and HLA in healthy donors. Sequencing used immunoSEQ multiplex PCR; TCRdb keeps in-frame clones, though not all of them. Of some 150,000 clones in the sample, roughly 85% were seen once. Source material: PBMCs. These receptors originate from a man aged 35 to 55 in good health and CMV-seronegative. The CDR3 runs from the conserved cysteine through the conserved F or W. A D gene is named only where the DNA matches it firmly. The size field is filled for only some rows; it gives once, few, many or a size class.

V	D	J	size	DNA	CDR3
TRBV5-1	NA	TRBJ2-3	NA	TGCGCCAGCAGCTTGACGGGGGGCTTAACAGATACGCAGTATTTT	CASSLTGGLTDTQYF
TRBV27	NA	TRBJ2-7	NA	TGTGCCAGCAGTCGTCTCCGGCAGGATAGGCGCTACGAGCAGTACTTC	CASSRLRQDRRYEQYF
TRBV6-1	NA	TRBJ2-3	NA	TGTGCCAGCACTTTCGCAGATACGCAGTATTTT	CASTFADTQYF
TRBV19	NA	TRBJ1-2	NA	TGTGCCAGTACCACTTGGGGGGGCGATGGCTACACCTTC	CASTTWGGDGYTF
TRBV6-1	NA	TRBJ1-1	NA	TGTGCCAGCAGTGAGCGGCAGGGGAATGAAGCTTTCTTT	CASSERQGNEAFF
TRBV28	NA	TRBJ2-7	NA	TGTGCCACATACGGCGGGATCCCCGACGAGCAGTACTTC	CATYGGIPDEQYF
TRBV6-1	NA	TRBJ2-7	NA	TGTGCCAGCAGGGACCAGGGGAGGGGTACCTACGAGCAGTACTTC	CASRDQGRGTYEQYF
TRBV10-3	NA	TRBJ2-2	NA	TGTGCCATCAGTGAGTCAGGCAGGGCGAACACCGGGGAGCTGTTTTTT	CAISESGRANTGELFF
TRBV27	NA	TRBJ2-5	NA	TGTGCCAGCAGTTTTCGAGAGACCCAGTACTTC	CASSFRETQYF
TRBV2	TRBD2	TRBJ2-1	NA	TGTGCCAGCAGCCAAAGCCTTGAGACTAGCGGGAAAAATGAGCAGTTCTTC	CASSQSLETSGKNEQFF
TRBV4-3	TRBD2	TRBJ2-7	NA	TGCGCCAGCAGCCAAGGACCCCCGGGACTAGCGGGAGGGTACGAGCAGTACTTC	CASSQGPPGLAGGYEQYF
TRBV7-8	TRBD1	TRBJ1-1	once	TGTGCCAGCAGTAGGACAGGGGGCACTGAAGCTTTCTTT	CASSRTGGTEAFF
TRBV11-2	TRBD1	TRBJ1-2	NA	TGTGCCAGCAGCCTCTGGACAGGGGGTAACTATGGCTACACCTTC	CASSLWTGGNYGYTF
TRBV28	TRBD1	TRBJ1-2	NA	TGTGCCAGCAGCCCGGGACAGGGGGCAGTCACCTTC	CASSPGQGAVTF
TRBV19	TRBD2	TRBJ2-1	few	TGTGCCAGTAGTATCGGGGGGACCTACAATGAGCAGTTCTTC	CASSIGGTYNEQFF
TRBV18	TRBD1	TRBJ2-1	NA	TGTGCCAGCTTGAGGGGGCGAGGCAATGAGCAGTTCTTC	CASLRGRGNEQFF
TRBV6-1	NA	TRBJ1-5	once	TGTGCCAGCAGTTCGATTGCGGCGTATCAGCCCCAGCATTTT	CASSSIAAYQPQHF
TRBV12-5	TRBD2	TRBJ2-7	NA	TGTGCTAGTGGTTTGTCCCCCGACCGACGAGGGGTAACCGGGAGGCATGGGGAGCAGTACTTC	CASGLSPDRRGVTGRHGEQYF
TRBV28	TRBD1	TRBJ2-7	NA	TGTGCCAGCAGTTCATACCCGGGACAGGGGGCCTACGAGCAGTACTTC	CASSSYPGQGAYEQYF
TRBV28	NA	TRBJ2-6	NA	TGTGCCAGCGGTAGATCTGGGGCCAACGTCCTGACTTTC	CASGRSGANVLTF
TRBV6-1	TRBD2	TRBJ2-1	few	TGTGCCAGCAGGGAAGGACTAGCGTACGGTGAGCAGTTCTTC	CASREGLAYGEQFF
TRBV7-9	NA	TRBJ2-3	once	TGTGCCAGCAGCCCCACGAGCGTCGGGGATACGCAGTATTTT	CASSPTSVGDTQYF
TRBV18	NA	TRBJ2-3	once	TGTGCCAGCTCCGCACGCGGGCCTAGCACAGATACGCAGTATTTT	CASSARGPSTDTQYF
TRBV10-3	TRBD2	TRBJ2-3	once	TGTGCCATCGGGAGGGCAGATACGCAGTATTTT	CAIGRADTQYF
TRBV4-2	TRBD1	TRBJ1-2	NA	TGTGCCAGCAGCCACAGAGACAGGGCGGGGTATGGCTACACCTTC	CASSHRDRAGYGYTF
TRBV18	NA	TRBJ2-3	NA	TGTGCCAGCTCATTGAGGCACGAACGCACAGATACGCAGTATTTT	CASSLRHERTDTQYF
TRBV2	NA	TRBJ1-4	NA	TGTGCCAGCCGCGGGCAGGCGGCCCTTAATGAAAAACTGTTTTTT	CASRGQAALNEKLFF
TRBV19	TRBD1	TRBJ1-3	few	TGTGCCAGTAGTATGGACAGGGGAGCTGGAAACACCATATATTTT	CASSMDRGAGNTIYF
TRBV7-7	NA	TRBJ2-5	few	TGTGCTAGCAGCTTATCTGAGACCCAGTACTTC	CASSLSETQYF
TRBV7-2	TRBD2	TRBJ2-5	NA	TGTGCCAGCAGCCCCGGGACTAGCGGGAGGGGCCAAGAGACCCAGTACTTC	CASSPGTSGRGQETQYF
TRBV7-9	NA	TRBJ2-1	NA	TGTGCCAGCAGCCCCGGGGTAGGAGACAATGAGCAGTTCTTC	CASSPGVGDNEQFF
TRBV11-2	NA	TRBJ1-6	few	TGTGCCAGCAGCGACTTGGGGAGCACACCCCTCCACTTT	CASSDLGSTPLHF
TRBV2	NA	TRBJ2-3	NA	TGTGCCAGCAGTGAAGGTGTGAGCGTCACAGATACGCAGTATTTT	CASSEGVSVTDTQYF
TRBV10-3	TRBD1	TRBJ1-2	NA	TGTGCCATCAGTGAGTCGACAGGGGTCGATGGCTACACCTTC	CAISESTGVDGYTF
TRBV21-1	NA	TRBJ2-1	NA	TGTGCCAGCAGCAAAGAGCCGGGACAGGGAAGTCTAGCGGGAGACCTTGAGCAGTTCTTC	CASSKEPGQGSLAGDLEQFF
TRBV18	TRBD1	TRBJ2-2	many	TGTGCCAGCTCACCTCTGCCGACAGGGGCCGGATCGAACACCGGGGAGCTGTTTTTT	CASSPLPTGAGSNTGELFF
TRBV2	NA	TRBJ2-7	once	TGTGCCAGCAGAAGACAGTTTAGCTCCTACGAGCAGTACTTC	CASRRQFSSYEQYF
TRBV6-1	NA	TRBJ1-4	NA	TGTGCCAGCAGGCCCTGGGGGGGCGGTGAAAAACTGTTTTTT	CASRPWGGGEKLFF
TRBV7-2	NA	TRBJ2-1	once	TGTGCCAGCAGCTTCGCCCTCCGGGACACGAGCTCCTACAATGAGCAGTTCTTC	CASSFALRDTSSYNEQFF
TRBV7-2	TRBD1	TRBJ1-1	NA	TGTGCCAGCAGCTTAGCCCTGGCAGGGGGTGAAGCTTTCTTT	CASSLALAGGEAFF
TRBV6-4	NA	TRBJ2-2	NA	TGTGCCAGCAGTGAGGCAGGGGCCGACACCGGGGAGCTGTTTTTT	CASSEAGADTGELFF
TRBV5-1	NA	TRBJ2-7	NA	TGCGCCAGCAGCTTGGTTGGGCAGTCCTACGAGCAGTACTTC	CASSLVGQSYEQYF
TRBV5-1	TRBD1	TRBJ2-7	NA	TGCGCCAGCAGCTGGGGGACAGGACGCTACGAGCAGTACTTC	CASSWGTGRYEQYF
TRBV5-4	TRBD1	TRBJ2-1	NA	TGTGCCAGCAGCCCACAGGGGGCGCTCAAGCTCTTC	CASSPQGALKLF
TRBV13	TRBD2	TRBJ2-1	NA	TGTGCCAGCAGTCGTGGACTAGCGATCTACAATGAGCAGTTCTTC	CASSRGLAIYNEQFF
TRBV5-4	NA	TRBJ2-3	NA	TGTGCCAGCAGCTCGGCTAGCGAGAGCACAGATACGCAGTATTTT	CASSSASESTDTQYF
TRBV4-1	NA	TRBJ2-7	NA	TGCGCCAGCAGCCAAGCCGACAGAGCCTCGGAGCAGTACTTC	CASSQADRASEQYF
TRBV2	TRBD2	TRBJ2-1	once	TGTGCCAGCAGTAGTGGGAGGGCCGTCAATGAGCAGTTCTTC	CASSSGRAVNEQFF
TRBV28	NA	TRBJ2-6	NA	TGTGCCAGCAGTTTCGACTTATCTGGGGCCAACGGCCTGACTTTC	CASSFDLSGANGLTF
TRBV5-5	NA	TRBJ1-3	NA	TGTGCCAGCAGCATCGCCCCACTCCGGGGAAACACCATATATTTT	CASSIAPLRGNTIYF
TRBV6-1	NA	TRBJ1-4	NA	TGTGCCAGCACCCCCTCGGGGGGCGCGGAAAAACTGTTTTTT	CASTPSGGAEKLFF
TRBV5-1	NA	TRBJ2-5	NA	TGCGCCAGCAGCTCCCTTGGGGCCCAAGAGACCCAGTACTTC	CASSSLGAQETQYF
TRBV27	TRBD2	TRBJ2-1	NA	TGTGCCAGCAGTTTAGGTGGGACTAGCGGCGACAATGAGCAGTTCTTC	CASSLGGTSGDNEQFF
TRBV2	TRBD1	TRBJ2-7	NA	TGTGCCAGCAGTAAGGGACAGGGCCACGAGCAGTACTTC	CASSKGQGHEQYF
TRBV11-2	TRBD1	TRBJ1-1	NA	TGTGCCAGCAGCTCCCTTAGTCGGACAGGGGGCAGTGCTTTGACTGAAGCTTTCTTT	CASSSLSRTGGSALTEAFF
TRBV13	NA	TRBJ2-2	NA	TGTGCCAGCAGCTTAGCACAGGGTTCAGGTACCGGGGAGCTGTTTTTT	CASSLAQGSGTGELFF
TRBV28	NA	TRBJ2-7	NA	TGTGCCAGCAGTCTAACTAGACCTTCCTACGAGCAGTACTTC	CASSLTRPSYEQYF
TRBV28	NA	TRBJ2-7	NA	TGTGCCAGCAGTGAGGTGGGACTGGGGGGTTCCGAGCAGTACTTC	CASSEVGLGGSEQYF
TRBV7-8	TRBD2	TRBJ2-3	NA	TGTGCCAGCAGCGACGATAGCGGGCCGGGGGATACGCAGTATTTT	CASSDDSGPGDTQYF
TRBV2	TRBD1	TRBJ2-6	NA	TGTGCCAGCAGGGCGACAGGGGGTGGCTTTGGGGCCAACGTCCTGACTTTC	CASRATGGGFGANVLTF